One TCR beta chain is described in this entry. The target antigen is unknown. The CDR3 has 15 residues. This sample was included in a study of monozygotic twins with inflammatory bowel disease. Findings of the study overall: Varied immunosuppressive treatments among patients may have increased repertoire variability.

TCRdb reanalyzed the 5' RACE reads, giving one entry per CDR3 protein sequence and no DNA. This sample carries more than 350,000 distinct CDR3 sequences, with about 2.3% going to the ten biggest clones. The receptor comes from a human donor with ulcerative colitis or Crohn's disease, or a healthy co-twin of an affected twin (not recorded which). The sample comprised blood. The chain carries TRBV12-3 or TRBV12-4 and TRBJ2-3; the TRBD2 assignment by TCRdb is unverifiable without DNA. The CDR3 region is CASSATSGSADTQYF.